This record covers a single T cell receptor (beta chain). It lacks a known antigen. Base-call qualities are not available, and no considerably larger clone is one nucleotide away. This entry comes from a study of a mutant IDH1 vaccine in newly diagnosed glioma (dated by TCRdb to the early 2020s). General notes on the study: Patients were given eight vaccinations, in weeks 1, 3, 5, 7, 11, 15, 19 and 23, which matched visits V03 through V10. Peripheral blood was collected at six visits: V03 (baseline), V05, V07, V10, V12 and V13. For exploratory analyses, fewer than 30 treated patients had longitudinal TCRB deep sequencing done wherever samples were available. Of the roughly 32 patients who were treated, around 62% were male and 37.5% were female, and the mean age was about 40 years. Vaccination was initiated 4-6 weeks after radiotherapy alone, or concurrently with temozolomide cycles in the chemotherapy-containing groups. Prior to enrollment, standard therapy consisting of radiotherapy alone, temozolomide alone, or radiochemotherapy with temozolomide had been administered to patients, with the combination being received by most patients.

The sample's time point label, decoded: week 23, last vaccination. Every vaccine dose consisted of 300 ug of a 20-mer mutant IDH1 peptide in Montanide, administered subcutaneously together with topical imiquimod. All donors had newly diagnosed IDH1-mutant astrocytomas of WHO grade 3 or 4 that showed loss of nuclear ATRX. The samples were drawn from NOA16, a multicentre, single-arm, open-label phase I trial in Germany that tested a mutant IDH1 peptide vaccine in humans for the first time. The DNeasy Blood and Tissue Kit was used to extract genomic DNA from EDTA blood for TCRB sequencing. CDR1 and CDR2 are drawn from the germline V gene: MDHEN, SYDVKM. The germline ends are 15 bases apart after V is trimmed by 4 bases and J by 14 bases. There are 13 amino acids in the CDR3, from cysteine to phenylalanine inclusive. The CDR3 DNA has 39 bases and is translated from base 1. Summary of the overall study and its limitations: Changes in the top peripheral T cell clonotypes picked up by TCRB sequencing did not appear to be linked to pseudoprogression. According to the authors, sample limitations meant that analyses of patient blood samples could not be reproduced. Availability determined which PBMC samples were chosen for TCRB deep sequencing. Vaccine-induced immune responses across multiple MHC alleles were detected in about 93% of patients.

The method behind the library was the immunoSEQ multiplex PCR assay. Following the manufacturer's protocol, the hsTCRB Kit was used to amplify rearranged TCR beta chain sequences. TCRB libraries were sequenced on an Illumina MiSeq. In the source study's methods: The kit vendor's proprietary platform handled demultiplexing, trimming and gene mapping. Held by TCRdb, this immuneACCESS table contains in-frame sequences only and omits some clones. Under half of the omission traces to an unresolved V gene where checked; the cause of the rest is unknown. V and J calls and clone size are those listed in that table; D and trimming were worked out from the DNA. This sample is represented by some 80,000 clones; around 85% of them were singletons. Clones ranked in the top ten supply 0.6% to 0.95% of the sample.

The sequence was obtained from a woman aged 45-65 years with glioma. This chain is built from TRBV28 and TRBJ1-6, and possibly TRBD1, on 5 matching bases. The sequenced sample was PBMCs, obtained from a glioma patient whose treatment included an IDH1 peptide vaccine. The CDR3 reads CASSSDTASSLHF. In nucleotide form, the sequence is TGTGCCAGCAGTTCGGACACTGCGTCGTCCCTCCACTTT.